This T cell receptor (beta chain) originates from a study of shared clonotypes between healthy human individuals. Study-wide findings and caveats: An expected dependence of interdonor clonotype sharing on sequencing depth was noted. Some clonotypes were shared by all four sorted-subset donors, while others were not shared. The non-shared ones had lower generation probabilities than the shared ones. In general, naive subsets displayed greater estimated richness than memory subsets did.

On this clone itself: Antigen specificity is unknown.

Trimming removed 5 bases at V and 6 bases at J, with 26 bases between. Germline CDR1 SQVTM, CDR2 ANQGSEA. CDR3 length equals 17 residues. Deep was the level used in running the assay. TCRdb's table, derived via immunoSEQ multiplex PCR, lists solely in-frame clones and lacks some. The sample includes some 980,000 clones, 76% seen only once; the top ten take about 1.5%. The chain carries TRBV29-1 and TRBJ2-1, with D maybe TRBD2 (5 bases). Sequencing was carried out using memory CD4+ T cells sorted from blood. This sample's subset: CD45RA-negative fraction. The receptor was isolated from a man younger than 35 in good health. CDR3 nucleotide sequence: TGCAGCGTTAAGTCGGGTGGACTTACCCCCAAACCCAATGAGCAGTTCTTC. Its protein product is CSVKSGGLTPKPNEQFF.